The rows below give T cell receptor beta chains drawn from one sample of a study of CD8 T cells in Susac syndrome. TCRdb re-called the immunoSEQ multiplex PCR reads through MiXCR, storing one row per CDR3 protein. The sample lists approximately 300,000 distinct CDR3 sequences, about 82% occurring once. Sequences were obtained from CD8+ T cells from PBMCs. Receptors were obtained from a human donor with multiple sclerosis. Both conserved end residues are part of each CDR3. The D gene is left open where the match is weak. Clone size is stated in some rows and not others, as once, few, many or a class when expanded.

CDR3 protein: CASSLGRELAKTQYF
CDR3 DNA: TGTGCCAGCAGCTTAGGGCGGGAGTTAGCAAAGACCCAGTACTTC
J gene: TRBJ2-5
clone size: .
V gene: TRBV7-9
D gene: TRBD2

CDR3 protein: CASSFLPGAGNTIYF
CDR3 DNA: TGTGCCAGCAGCTTTCTCCCAGGGGCTGGAAACACCATATATTTT
J gene: TRBJ1-3
clone size: once
V gene: TRBV7-9
D gene: .

CDR3 protein: CSVELAGGPGGELFF
CDR3 DNA: TGCAGCGTTGAACTCGCGGGAGGGCCGGGCGGGGAGCTGTTTTTT
J gene: TRBJ2-2
clone size: .
V gene: TRBV29-1
D gene: TRBD2

CDR3 protein: CASSYSRGRMTYEQYF
CDR3 DNA: TGTGCCAGCAGTTACTCGAGGGGACGGATGACCTACGAGCAGTACTTC
J gene: TRBJ2-7
clone size: .
V gene: TRBV6-6
D gene: .

CDR3 protein: CASELPHGTSGRETDTQYF
CDR3 DNA: TGTGCCAGTGAACTACCGCACGGGACTAGCGGGAGGGAAACAGATACGCAGTATTTT
J gene: TRBJ2-3
clone size: .
V gene: TRBV19
D gene: TRBD2

CDR3 protein: CASRLAEQETQYF
CDR3 DNA: TGTGCCAGCAGACTAGCGGAGCAAGAGACCCAGTACTTC
J gene: TRBJ2-5
clone size: .
V gene: TRBV7-9
D gene: TRBD2

CDR3 protein: CASSPGGQGRPETQYF
CDR3 DNA: TGTGCCAGCAGCCCAGGGGGGCAGGGACGACCGGAGACCCAGTACTTC
J gene: TRBJ2-5
clone size: .
V gene: TRBV5-6
D gene: .

CDR3 protein: CASSPQWGANVLTF
CDR3 DNA: TGTGCCAGCAGCCCCCAGTGGGGGGCCAACGTCCTGACTTTC
J gene: TRBJ2-6
clone size: .
V gene: TRBV9
D gene: .

CDR3 protein: CSARDGGDTYYEQYF
CDR3 DNA: TGCAGTGCTAGAGATGGTGGGGACACCTACTACGAGCAGTACTTC
J gene: TRBJ2-7
clone size: few
V gene: TRBV20-1
D gene: .

CDR3 protein: CASSLGGPPYNEQFF
CDR3 DNA: TGTGCCAGCAGCTTAGGAGGGCCTCCCTACAATGAGCAGTTCTTC
J gene: TRBJ2-1
clone size: .
V gene: TRBV7-3
D gene: .

CDR3 protein: CASTYGTTGGNEQFF
CDR3 DNA: TGTGCCAGCACCTACGGGACTACCGGTGGAAATGAGCAGTTCTTC
J gene: TRBJ2-1
clone size: .
V gene: TRBV27
D gene: TRBD2

CDR3 protein: CASSLTYRRGEQFF
CDR3 DNA: TGTGCCAGCAGCCTGACTTACCGCCGGGGTGAGCAGTTCTTC
J gene: TRBJ2-1
clone size: .
V gene: TRBV28
D gene: .

CDR3 protein: CASSRPPSGRAADTQYF
CDR3 DNA: TGTGCCAGCAGCCGACCTCCTAGCGGGAGGGCGGCAGATACGCAGTATTTT
J gene: TRBJ2-3
clone size: .
V gene: TRBV6-1
D gene: TRBD2

CDR3 protein: CASSLRGPGANVLTF
CDR3 DNA: TGTGCCAGCAGCCTCAGGGGGCCTGGGGCCAACGTCCTGACTTTC
J gene: TRBJ2-6
clone size: once
V gene: TRBV11-3
D gene: TRBD1

CDR3 protein: CASSLGGGPEEAFF
CDR3 DNA: TGTGCCAGCAGCTTAGGGGGGGGACCTGAGGAAGCTTTCTTT
J gene: TRBJ1-1
clone size: .
V gene: TRBV11-3
D gene: .

CDR3 protein: CASTILAFNNEQFF
CDR3 DNA: TGCGCCAGCACCATACTAGCGTTCAACAATGAGCAGTTCTTC
J gene: TRBJ2-1
clone size: .
V gene: TRBV10-2
D gene: TRBD2

CDR3 protein: CASSHGLAQSNEQFF
CDR3 DNA: TGTGCCAGCAGCCATGGACTAGCCCAGAGCAATGAGCAGTTCTTC
J gene: TRBJ2-1
clone size: .
V gene: TRBV7-2
D gene: TRBD2

CDR3 protein: CASSYSIGGNYEQYF
CDR3 DNA: TGTGCCAGCAGTTACTCGATAGGCGGTAACTACGAGCAGTACTTC
J gene: TRBJ2-7
clone size: .
V gene: TRBV6-6
D gene: .

CDR3 protein: CASSLGANVLTF
CDR3 DNA: TGTGCCAGCAGTCTGGGGGCCAACGTCCTGACTTTC
J gene: TRBJ2-6
clone size: .
V gene: TRBV7-8
D gene: .

CDR3 protein: CASSLGTSRGYEQYF
CDR3 DNA: TGTGCCAGCAGCTTGGGGACATCGAGGGGGTACGAGCAGTACTTC
J gene: TRBJ2-7
clone size: .
V gene: TRBV5-6
D gene: .

CDR3 protein: CASSRPGPLGETQYF
CDR3 DNA: TGTGCCAGCAGCCGACCGGGACCCTTGGGGGAGACCCAGTACTTC
J gene: TRBJ2-5
clone size: .
V gene: TRBV12-3/TRBV12-4
D gene: .

CDR3 protein: CASSIVTSPYNEQFF
CDR3 DNA: TGTGCCAGTAGTATAGTTACTAGCCCCTACAATGAGCAGTTCTTC
J gene: TRBJ2-1
clone size: .
V gene: TRBV19
D gene: .

CDR3 protein: CASSPGGEQYF
CDR3 DNA: TGTGCCAGCAGCCCTGGGGGCGAGCAGTACTTC
J gene: TRBJ2-7
clone size: many
V gene: TRBV18
D gene: .

CDR3 protein: CASSLPPRHEQYF
CDR3 DNA: TGTGCCAGCAGCTTACCGCCGCGCCACGAGCAGTACTTC
J gene: TRBJ2-7
clone size: .
V gene: TRBV7-9
D gene: .

CDR3 protein: CASSTGRSNQPRHF
CDR3 DNA: TGTGCCAGCAGTACCGGGCGGAGCAATCAGCCCCGGCATTTT
J gene: TRBJ1-5
clone size: .
V gene: TRBV6-5
D gene: .

CDR3 protein: CASSVDPSGITSYNEQFF
CDR3 DNA: TGTGCCAGCAGCGTAGATCCTAGCGGGATAACGTCCTACAATGAGCAGTTCTTC
J gene: TRBJ2-1
clone size: .
V gene: TRBV9
D gene: TRBD2

CDR3 protein: CSASPRNYNEQFF
CDR3 DNA: TGCAGTGCTAGTCCCCGGAACTACAATGAGCAGTTCTTC
J gene: TRBJ2-1
clone size: .
V gene: TRBV20-1
D gene: .

CDR3 protein: CASSLEYGGSPYEQYF
CDR3 DNA: TGTGCCAGCAGCTTAGAATACGGGGGTTCGCCCTACGAGCAGTACTTC
J gene: TRBJ2-7
clone size: .
V gene: TRBV7-9
D gene: .

CDR3 protein: CASSFGGLGEQFF
CDR3 DNA: TGTGCCAGCAGTTTTGGGGGCCTGGGTGAGCAGTTCTTC
J gene: TRBJ2-1
clone size: .
V gene: TRBV28
D gene: .

CDR3 protein: CASSPDPSASYEQYF
CDR3 DNA: TGTGCCAGCAGTCCTGACCCGAGTGCCTCCTACGAGCAGTACTTC
J gene: TRBJ2-7
clone size: .
V gene: TRBV11-1
D gene: .

CDR3 protein: CASSGYRGGDTGELFF
CDR3 DNA: TGTGCCAGCAGTGGTTACAGGGGCGGGGACACCGGGGAGCTGTTTTTT
J gene: TRBJ2-2
clone size: .
V gene: TRBV9
D gene: .

CDR3 protein: CSAPMGPGEKLFF
CDR3 DNA: TGCAGTGCCCCTATGGGCCCGGGCGAAAAACTGTTTTTT
J gene: TRBJ1-4
clone size: .
V gene: TRBV20-1
D gene: .

CDR3 protein: CASSSNGLAGYNEQFF
CDR3 DNA: TGTGCCAGCAGCTCTAACGGACTAGCGGGATACAATGAGCAGTTCTTC
J gene: TRBJ2-1
clone size: .
V gene: TRBV7-9
D gene: TRBD2

CDR3 protein: CASSQENSGFGYEQYF
CDR3 DNA: TGCGCCAGCAGCCAAGAGAATAGCGGCTTCGGCTACGAGCAGTACTTC
J gene: TRBJ2-7
clone size: .
V gene: TRBV4-3
D gene: .

CDR3 protein: CASSGGLVTSNQPQHF
CDR3 DNA: TGTGCCAGCAGCGGTGGCCTTGTGACGAGCAATCAGCCCCAGCATTTT
J gene: TRBJ1-5
clone size: .
V gene: TRBV2
D gene: .

CDR3 protein: CASSYPGIGAYEQYF
CDR3 DNA: TGTGCCAGCAGTTACCCCGGGATAGGAGCCTACGAGCAGTACTTC
J gene: TRBJ2-7
clone size: .
V gene: TRBV6-2/TRBV6-3
D gene: .

CDR3 protein: CASSLETGVQETQYF
CDR3 DNA: TGTGCCAGCAGCTTAGAGACAGGGGTACAAGAGACCCAGTACTTC
J gene: TRBJ2-5
clone size: .
V gene: TRBV11-2
D gene: TRBD1

CDR3 protein: CASSFPRGPSSGNTIYF
CDR3 DNA: TGTGCCAGCAGCTTTCCCCGCGGTCCGAGCTCTGGAAACACCATATATTTT
J gene: TRBJ1-3
clone size: .
V gene: TRBV11-2
D gene: .